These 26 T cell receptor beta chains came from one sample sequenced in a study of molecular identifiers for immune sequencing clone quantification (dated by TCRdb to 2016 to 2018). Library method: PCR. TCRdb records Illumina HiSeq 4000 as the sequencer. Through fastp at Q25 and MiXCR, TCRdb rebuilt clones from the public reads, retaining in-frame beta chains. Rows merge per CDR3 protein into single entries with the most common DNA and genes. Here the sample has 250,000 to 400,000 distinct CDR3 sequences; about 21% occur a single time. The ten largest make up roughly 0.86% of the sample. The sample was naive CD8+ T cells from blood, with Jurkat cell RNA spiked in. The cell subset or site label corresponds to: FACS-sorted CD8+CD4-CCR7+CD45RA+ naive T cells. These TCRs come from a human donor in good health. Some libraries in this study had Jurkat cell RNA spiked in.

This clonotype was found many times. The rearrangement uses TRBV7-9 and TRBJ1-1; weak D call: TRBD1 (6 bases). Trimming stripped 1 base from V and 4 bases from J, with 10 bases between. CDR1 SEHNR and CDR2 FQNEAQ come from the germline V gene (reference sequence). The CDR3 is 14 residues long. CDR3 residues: CASSLDRVATEAFF. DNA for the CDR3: TGTGCCAGCAGCTTAGACAGGGTGGCCACTGAAGCTTTCTTT.

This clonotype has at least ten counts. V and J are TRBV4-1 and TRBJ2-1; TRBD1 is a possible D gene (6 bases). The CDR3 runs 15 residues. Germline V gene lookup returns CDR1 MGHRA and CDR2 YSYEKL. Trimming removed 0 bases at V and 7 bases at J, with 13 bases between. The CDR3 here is CASSQDIAGDNEQFF. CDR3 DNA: TGCGCCAGCAGCCAAGATATAGCAGGGGATAATGAGCAGTTCTTC.

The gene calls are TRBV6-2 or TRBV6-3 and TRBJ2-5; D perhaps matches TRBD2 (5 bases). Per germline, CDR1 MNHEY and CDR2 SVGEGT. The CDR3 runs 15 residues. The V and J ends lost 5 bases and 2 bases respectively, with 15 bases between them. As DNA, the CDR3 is TGTGCCAGCAGTAACCAAGCCGGGAATCAAGAGACCCAGTACTTC. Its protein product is CASSNQAGNQETQYF.

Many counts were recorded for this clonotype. The CDR3 nucleotides read TGTGCCAGCAGCAGTACCGGGACAGCGGATGAAAAACTGTTTTTT. Translated: CASSSTGTADEKLFF. The chain carries TRBV5-4 and TRBJ1-4; TRBD1 agrees at 7 bases. Germline CDR1 is SGHNT and CDR2 is YYREEE (reference sequence). The CDR3 is made up of 15 amino acids. After removal of 4 bases from V and 6 bases from J, the junction contained 9 bases not matched to a gene.

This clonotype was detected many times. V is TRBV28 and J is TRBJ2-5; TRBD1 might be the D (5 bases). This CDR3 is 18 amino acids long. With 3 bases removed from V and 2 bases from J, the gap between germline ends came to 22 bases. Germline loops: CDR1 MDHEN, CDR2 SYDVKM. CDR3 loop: CASSFTQETTTAQETQYF. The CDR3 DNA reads TGTGCCAGCAGTTTCACACAGGAGACGACCACTGCTCAAGAGACCCAGTACTTC.

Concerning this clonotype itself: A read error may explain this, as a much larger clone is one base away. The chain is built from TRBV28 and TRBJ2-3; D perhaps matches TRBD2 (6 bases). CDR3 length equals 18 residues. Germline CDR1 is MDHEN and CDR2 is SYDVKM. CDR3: CASSTRQRGVWFADTRYF. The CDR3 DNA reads TGTGCCAGCAGTACCCGACAGCGCGGGGTCTGGTTCGCAGATACGCGGTATTTT.

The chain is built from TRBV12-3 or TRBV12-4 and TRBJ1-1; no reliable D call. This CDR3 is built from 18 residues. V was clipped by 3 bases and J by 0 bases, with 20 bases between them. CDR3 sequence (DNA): TGTGCCAGCAGTTTGGCCCCCTCTTCGATAGGGTTGAACACTGAAGCTTTCTTT. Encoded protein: CASSLAPSSIGLNTEAFF.

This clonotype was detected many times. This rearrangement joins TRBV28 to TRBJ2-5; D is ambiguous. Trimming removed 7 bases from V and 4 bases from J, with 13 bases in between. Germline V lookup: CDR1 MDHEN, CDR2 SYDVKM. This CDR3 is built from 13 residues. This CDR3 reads CASNLLGVETQYF. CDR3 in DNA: TGTGCCAGCAACCTCCTCGGAGTAGAGACCCAGTACTTC.

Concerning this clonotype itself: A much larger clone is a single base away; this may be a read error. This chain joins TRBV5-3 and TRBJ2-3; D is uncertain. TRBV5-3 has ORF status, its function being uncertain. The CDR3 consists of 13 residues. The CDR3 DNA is TGTGCCAGCAGCTTCGCCCCAGAAGATGCGCAGTATTTT. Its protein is CASSFAPEDAQYF.

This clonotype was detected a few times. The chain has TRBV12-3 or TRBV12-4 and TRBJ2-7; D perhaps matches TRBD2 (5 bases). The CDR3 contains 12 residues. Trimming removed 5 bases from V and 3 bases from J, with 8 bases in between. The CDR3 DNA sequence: TGTGCCAGCAGTGACGGGGACTACGAGCAGTACTTC. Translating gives CASSDGDYEQYF.

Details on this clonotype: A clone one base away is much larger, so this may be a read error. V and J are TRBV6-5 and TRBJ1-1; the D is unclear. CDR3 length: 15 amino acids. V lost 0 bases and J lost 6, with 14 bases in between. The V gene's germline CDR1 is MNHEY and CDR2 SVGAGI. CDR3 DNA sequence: TGTGCCAGCAGTTACTCGCGGCAGCAAATCGCTGAAGCTTTCTTT. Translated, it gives CASSYSRQQIAEAFF.

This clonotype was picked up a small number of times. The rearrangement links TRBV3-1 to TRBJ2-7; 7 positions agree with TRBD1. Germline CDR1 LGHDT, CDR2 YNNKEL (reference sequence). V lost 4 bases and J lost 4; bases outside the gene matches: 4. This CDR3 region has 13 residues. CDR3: CASSRQDRYEQYF. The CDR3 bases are TGTGCCAGCAGCCGCCAGGACAGGTACGAGCAGTACTTC.

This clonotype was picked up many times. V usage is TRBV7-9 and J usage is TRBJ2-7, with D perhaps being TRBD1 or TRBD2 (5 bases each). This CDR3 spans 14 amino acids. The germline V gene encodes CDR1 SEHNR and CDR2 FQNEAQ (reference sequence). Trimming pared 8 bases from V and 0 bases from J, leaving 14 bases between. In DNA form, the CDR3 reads TGTGCCAGCGCACCCCCCGGGGCCTCCTACGAGCAGTACTTC. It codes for CASAPPGASYEQYF.

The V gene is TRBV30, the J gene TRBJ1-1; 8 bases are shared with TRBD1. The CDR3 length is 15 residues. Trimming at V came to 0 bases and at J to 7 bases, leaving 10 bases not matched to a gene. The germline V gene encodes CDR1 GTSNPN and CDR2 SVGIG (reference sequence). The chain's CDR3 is CAWSVRTGRDGEAFF. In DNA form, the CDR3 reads TGTGCCTGGAGTGTCCGGACAGGGCGAGACGGTGAAGCTTTCTTT.

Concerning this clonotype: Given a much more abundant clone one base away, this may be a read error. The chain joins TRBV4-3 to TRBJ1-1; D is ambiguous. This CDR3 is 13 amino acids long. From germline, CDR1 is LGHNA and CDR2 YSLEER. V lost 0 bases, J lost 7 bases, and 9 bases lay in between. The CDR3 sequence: CASSQDSSYEAFF. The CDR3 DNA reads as TGCGCCAGCAGCCAAGATTCGAGCTATGAAGCTTTCTTT.

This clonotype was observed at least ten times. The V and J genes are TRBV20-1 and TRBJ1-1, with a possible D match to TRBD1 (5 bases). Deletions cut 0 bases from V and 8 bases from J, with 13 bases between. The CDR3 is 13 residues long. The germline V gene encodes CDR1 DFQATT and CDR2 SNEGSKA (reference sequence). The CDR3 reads CSAREGPREEAFF. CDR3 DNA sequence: TGCAGTGCTAGAGAGGGACCGAGAGAGGAAGCTTTCTTT.

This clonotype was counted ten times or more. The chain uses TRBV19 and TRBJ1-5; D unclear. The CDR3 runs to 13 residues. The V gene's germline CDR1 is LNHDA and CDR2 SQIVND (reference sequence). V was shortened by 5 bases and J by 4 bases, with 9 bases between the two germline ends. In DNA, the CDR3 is TGTGCCAGTAGTCTCGTTAAAAATCAGCCCCAGCATTTT. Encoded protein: CASSLVKNQPQHF.

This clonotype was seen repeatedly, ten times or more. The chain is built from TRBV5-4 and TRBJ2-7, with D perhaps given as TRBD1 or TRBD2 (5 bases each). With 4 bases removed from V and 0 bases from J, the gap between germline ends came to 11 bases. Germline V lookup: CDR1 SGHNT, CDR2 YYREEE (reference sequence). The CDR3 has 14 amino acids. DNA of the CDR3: TGTGCCAGCAGCCGAGGGGATAGCTCCTACGAGCAGTACTTC. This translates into CASSRGDSSYEQYF.

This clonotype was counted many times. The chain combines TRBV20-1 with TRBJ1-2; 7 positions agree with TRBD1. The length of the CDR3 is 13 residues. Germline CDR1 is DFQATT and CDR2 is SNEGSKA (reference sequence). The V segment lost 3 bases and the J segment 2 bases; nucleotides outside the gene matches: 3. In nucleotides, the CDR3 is TGCAGTGCTAGGGAAGGGGGCAACTATGGCTACACCTTC. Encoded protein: CSAREGGNYGYTF.

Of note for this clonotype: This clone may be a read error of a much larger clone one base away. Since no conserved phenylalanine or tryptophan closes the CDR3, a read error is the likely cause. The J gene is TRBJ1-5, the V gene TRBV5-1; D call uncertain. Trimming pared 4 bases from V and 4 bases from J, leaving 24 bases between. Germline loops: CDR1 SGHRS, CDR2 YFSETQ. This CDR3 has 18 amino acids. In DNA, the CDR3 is TGCGCCAGCAGCCTCCGAGTGTGGAATTGCGTGGGAAATCAGCCCCAGCATCTT. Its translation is CASSLRVWNCVGNQPQHL.

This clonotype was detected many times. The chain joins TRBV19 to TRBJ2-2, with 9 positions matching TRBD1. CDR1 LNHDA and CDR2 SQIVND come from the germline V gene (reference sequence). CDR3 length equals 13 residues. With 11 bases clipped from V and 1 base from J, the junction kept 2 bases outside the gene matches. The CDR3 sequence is CAGGQGNTGELFF. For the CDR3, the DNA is TGTGCCGGGGGACAGGGGAACACCGGGGAGCTGTTTTTT.

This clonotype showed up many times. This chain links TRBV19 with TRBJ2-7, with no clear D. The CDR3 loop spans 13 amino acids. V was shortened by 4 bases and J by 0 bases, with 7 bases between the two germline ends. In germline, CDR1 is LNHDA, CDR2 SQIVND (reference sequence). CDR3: CASSTTASYEQYF. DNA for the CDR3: TGTGCCAGTAGTACAACAGCCTCCTACGAGCAGTACTTC.

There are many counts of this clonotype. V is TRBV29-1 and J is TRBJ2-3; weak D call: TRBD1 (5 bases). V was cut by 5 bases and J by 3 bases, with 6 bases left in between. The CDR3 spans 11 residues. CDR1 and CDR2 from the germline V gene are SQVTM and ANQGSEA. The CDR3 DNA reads TGCAGCGTTTCAGGGACAGATACGCAGTATTTT. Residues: CSVSGTDTQYF.

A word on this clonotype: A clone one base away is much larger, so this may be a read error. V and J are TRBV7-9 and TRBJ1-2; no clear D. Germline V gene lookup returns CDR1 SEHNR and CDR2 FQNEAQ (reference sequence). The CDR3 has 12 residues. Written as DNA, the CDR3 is TGTGCCAGCAGCTTAAAAAACTATGGCTGCACCTTC. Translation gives CASSLKNYGCTF.

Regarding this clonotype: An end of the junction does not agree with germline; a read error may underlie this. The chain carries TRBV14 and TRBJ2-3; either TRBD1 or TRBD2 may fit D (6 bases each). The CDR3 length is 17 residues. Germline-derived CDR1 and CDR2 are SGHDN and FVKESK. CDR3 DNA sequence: TGTGCCAGCGGCCAAGAGTTCCCAGGGGAGGCACCAGATACGCAGTATTTT. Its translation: CASGQEFPGEAPDTQYF.

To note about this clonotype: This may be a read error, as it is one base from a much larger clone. The CDR3 spells CASGSDRVEQYF. Here the CDR3 DNA reads TGTGCCAGCGGCTCCGACAGGGTGGAGCAGTACTTC. V gene TRBV7-9 combines with J gene TRBJ2-7; 7 bases align to TRBD1. V lost 8 bases to trimming and J lost 7 bases; unmatched junction nucleotides: 8. CDR3 length: 12 amino acids. Germline lookup yields CDR1 SEHNR and CDR2 FQNEAQ (reference sequence).